This T cell receptor beta chain was profiled in a study of shared clonotypes between healthy human individuals. The CDR3 sequence is 14 residues long. In unsorted samples, genomic DNA was obtained using around 100 million PBMCs. Genomic DNA belonging to each subset was distributed in equal measure over several immunoSEQ plates. The replicate PCRs on unsorted PBMC were given 250 to 300 ng DNA, which is some 32,000 T cell genomes. The authors sequenced unsorted PBMC DNA on ten immunoSEQ deep assay plates. Sequencing was performed with immunoSEQ multiplex PCR; in TCRdb, only in-frame clones are kept and a portion is missing. The sample includes some 480,000 clones, 79% seen only once; the top ten take approximately 12%.

This clonotype was sampled from a woman between 35 and 50 years old in good health. Some clones in this sample may be carry-over from other donors' samples. The sample comprised PBMCs. The chain employs TRBV21-1 and TRBJ2-1; the DNA was not compared with TRBD2, the D call given in the table. TRBV21-1 is classified as a pseudogene. The CDR3 spells CASSKVVTYNEQFF. CDR3 sequence (DNA): TGTGCCAGCAGCAAAGTGGTAACTTACAATGAGCAGTTCTTC.